The 27 T cell receptor beta chains below were found in one sample sequenced in a study of blood T cell repertoires in COVID-19 (dated by TCRdb to about 2020). The method behind the library was the immunoSEQ multiplex PCR assay. What TCRdb holds here is the immuneACCESS table cut down to in-frame rearrangements. Part of the clones is not present; checked against another copy, under half of the missing clones reflect an unresolved V gene, and the others are unexplained. For this sample there are fewer than 200,000 clones; around four fifths appear just once. 4% to 4.5% of the sample is held by the ten biggest clonotypes. Sequenced sample: PBMCs or T cells enriched from blood (not recorded which). The receptors derive from a woman in her forties or fifties who had recovered from COVID-19.

The J gene is TRBJ1-2, the V gene TRBV7-9; 8 bases match TRBD1. Germline values: CDR1 SEHNR, CDR2 FQNEAQ (reference sequence). This CDR3 comprises 14 residues. Unmatched junction bases numbered 6, after V lost 5 bases and J lost 4 bases. For the CDR3, the DNA is TGTGCCAGCAGCCCCGGACAGGGTGGCTATGGCTACACCTTC. Translating gives CASSPGQGGYGYTF.

The chain has TRBV11-2 and TRBJ2-7; 9 positions match TRBD1. The trim removed 6 bases at V and 6 bases at J, leaving 12 bases unmatched. CDR3 length equals 15 residues. Per the germline V gene, CDR1 is SGHAT and CDR2 is FQNNGV. The CDR3 sequence is CASSQPGQGTFEQYV. CDR3 sequence (DNA): TGTGCCAGCAGTCAACCGGGACAGGGAACCTTCGAGCAGTACGTC.

The chain uses TRBV15 and TRBJ1-5, with a weak D call TRBD1 (6 bases). Trimming took 5 bases from V and 5 from J, leaving 16 bases between them. CDR1 and CDR2 from the germline V gene are LNHNV and YYDKDF (reference sequence). The CDR3 totals 15 residues. CDR3 amino acids: CATSLDRTDYQPQHF. CDR3 nucleotides: TGTGCCACCAGCCTCGATCGGACAGATTATCAGCCCCAGCATTTT. Looking up the rest from reference TRBV15 and TRBJ1-5 gives the full variable domain: DAMVIQNPRYQVTQFGKPVTLSCSQTLNHNVMYWYQQKSSQAPKLLFHYYDKDFNNEADTPDNFQSRRPNTSFCFLDIRSPGLGDTAMYLCATSLDRTDYQPQHFGDGTRLSIL.

This clone was counted a few times. The chain's CDR3 is CASSPLPRGPQHF. In DNA, the CDR3 is TGTGCCAGCAGCCCCCTCCCCCGCGGACCCCAGCATTTT. This chain connects TRBV28 to TRBJ1-5; D remains ambiguous. Germline V gene data show CDR1 as MDHEN and CDR2 as SYDVKM. This CDR3 region has 13 residues. V was cut by 6 bases and J by 10 bases, with 16 bases left in between.

This clone was seen a single time. The V and J genes are TRBV4-1 and TRBJ2-3; D remains unclear. Germline V gene data show CDR1 as MGHRA and CDR2 as YSYEKL. V gave up 4 bases and J gave up 2 bases, with 4 bases separating them. The CDR3 covers 12 residues. CDR3 nucleotide sequence: TGCGCCAGCAGCCTCTTCACAGATACGCAGTATTTT. This sequence encodes CASSLFTDTQYF.

The rearrangement links TRBV5-1 to TRBJ1-1; weak D call: TRBD1 (5 bases). Trimming stripped 4 bases from V and 7 bases from J, with 14 bases between. The CDR3 is made up of 13 amino acids. Germline-derived CDR1 and CDR2 are SGHRS and YFSETQ. The CDR3 sequence: CASSVGGEGEAFF. In DNA, the CDR3 is TGCGCCAGCAGCGTCGGAGGGGAGGGTGAAGCTTTCTTT.

The gene calls are TRBV5-6 and TRBJ1-2; tentatively, D is TRBD1 (5 bases). V lost 4 bases and J lost 4, with 11 bases in between. The CDR3 contains 13 residues. Germline loops: CDR1 SGHDT, CDR2 YYEEEE. In nucleotides, the CDR3 is TGTGCCAGCAGCGAAAAGGGGTTCTATGGCTACACCTTC. Translated, it gives CASSEKGFYGYTF.

V is TRBV5-1 and J is TRBJ2-5; D is ambiguous. The CDR3 totals 13 residues. Germline V gene data show CDR1 as SGHRS and CDR2 as YFSETQ. Trimming left V 0 bases short and J 2 bases short, with 5 bases between. CDR3 sequence: CASSLVQQETQYF. In nucleotides, the CDR3 is TGCGCCAGCAGCTTGGTACAGCAAGAGACCCAGTACTTC.

The rearrangement joins TRBV27 to TRBJ2-1; tentative D call: TRBD2 (6 bases). V shed 4 bases and J shed 2 bases, with 9 bases lying between them. The CDR3 runs 14 residues. Germline V lookup: CDR1 MNHEY, CDR2 SMNVEV (reference sequence). CDR3: CASSWRGPYNEQFF. Here the CDR3 DNA reads TGTGCCAGCAGTTGGAGGGGCCCCTACAATGAGCAGTTCTTC.

The table lists this clone with a count of one. The chain uses TRBV19 and TRBJ2-3; D is unclear. Germline V gives CDR1 LNHDA, CDR2 SQIVND (reference sequence). This CDR3 comprises 14 residues. Trimming removed 7 bases at V and 11 bases at J, with 22 bases between. This CDR3 reads CASTHRDSPSVQYF. DNA for the CDR3: TGTGCCAGTACCCACCGCGATAGTCCGAGCGTGCAGTATTTT.

The gene calls are TRBV7-9 and TRBJ2-1; the match to TRBD2 covers 9 bases. The germline CDR1 and CDR2 sequences are SEHNR and FQNEAQ (reference sequence). There are 15 residues in the CDR3. J was trimmed by 5 bases and V by 5 bases; bases with no gene match: 7. This CDR3 is CASSPRLAANNEQFF. The CDR3 DNA is TGTGCCAGCAGCCCAAGACTAGCGGCGAACAATGAGCAGTTCTTC.

V gene TRBV5-1 combines with J gene TRBJ2-3; the D is unclear. Trimming took off 0 bases at V and 2 bases at J, with 10 bases between the two ends. The CDR3 is 15 residues long. The germline CDR1 and CDR2 sequences are SGHRS and YFSETQ. The CDR3 nucleotides are TGCGCCAGCAGCTTGGGGTCTGCGGTCACAGATACGCAGTATTTT. It is translated as CASSLGSAVTDTQYF.

The genes are TRBV29-1 and TRBJ2-5; 9 bases fit TRBD2. The CDR3 runs to 14 residues. After removal of 5 bases from V and 1 base from J, the junction contained 5 bases not matched to a gene. CDR1 SQVTM and CDR2 ANQGSEA come from the germline V gene. CDR3 region: CSVFSGGLQETQYF. The DNA of the CDR3 is TGCAGCGTTTTTAGCGGGGGCCTCCAAGAGACCCAGTACTTC.

The V gene is TRBV10-3, the J gene TRBJ1-6; 7 bases line up with TRBD1. The CDR3 contains 14 residues. The germline CDR1 and CDR2 sequences are ENHRY and SYGVKD. J lost 8 bases, V lost 4 bases, and 5 bases had no gene match. DNA of the CDR3: TGTGCCATCAGTGGGGGGCAGGGGGATTCACCCCTCCACTTT. Translation: CAISGGQGDSPLHF.

The V call is TRBV11-3, the J call TRBJ2-3; possibly TRBD2 for D (6 bases). Trimming shortened V by 0 bases and J by 6 bases, and 16 bases separated the two germline ends. In germline, CDR1 is SGHNT, CDR2 YENEEA. The CDR3 sequence is 16 residues long. CDR3 sequence: CASSLDRGMWSDTQYF. CDR3 sequence (DNA): TGTGCCAGCAGCTTAGATCGGGGGATGTGGTCGGATACGCAGTATTTT. The whole variable domain, filled in from reference TRBV11-3 and TRBJ2-3, reads EAGVVQSPRYKIIEKKQPVAFWCNPISGHNTLYWYLQNLGQGPELLIRYENEEAVDDSQLPKDRFSAERLKGVDSTLKIQPAELGDSAVYLCASSLDRGMWSDTQYFGPGTRLTVL.

V gene TRBV7-9 combines with J gene TRBJ1-2; 8 nucleotides align to TRBD1. This CDR3 has 18 amino acids. Germline CDR1 is SEHNR and CDR2 is FQNEAQ (reference sequence). V gave up 5 bases and J gave up 0 bases; unmatched junction bases: 14. The CDR3 DNA follows: TGTGCCAGCAGCAACACGACGACAGGGGAAAGAGCTAACTATGGCTACACCTTC. Translation: CASSNTTTGERANYGYTF.

The V call is TRBV11-2, the J call TRBJ2-1; 15 bases fit TRBD2. The CDR3 extends over 14 amino acids. Germline CDR1 reads SGHAT; CDR2 reads FQNNGV. With 5 bases clipped from V and 11 bases from J, the junction kept 4 bases outside the gene matches. The CDR3 loop is CASSQGLAGGQQFF. The CDR3 DNA reads as TGTGCCAGCAGCCAGGGACTAGCGGGGGGACAGCAGTTCTTC.

The CDR3 region is CASSKDGPLSGQGNTGELFF. DNA of the CDR3: TGTGCCAGCAGCAAAGACGGACCGCTCTCGGGACAGGGGAACACCGGGGAGCTGTTTTTT. The V call is TRBV21-1, the J call TRBJ2-2; TRBD1, the table's D call, was not compared with the DNA. TRBV21-1 is a recognized pseudogene. The CDR3 is 20 residues long.

The chain recombines TRBV2 with TRBJ1-4; 9 positions agree with TRBD1. In germline, CDR1 is SNHLY, CDR2 FYNNEI. The V gene end was trimmed by 8 bases and the J gene end by 12 bases; junction bases not matched to a gene: 4. This CDR3 spans 11 amino acids. This CDR3 is CASYRGLQLFF. CDR3 DNA sequence: TGTGCCAGCTACAGGGGGCTGCAACTGTTTTTT.

This clone has a count of ten or more. This chain uses TRBV10-3 with TRBJ1-2, with D tentatively TRBD1 (6 bases). Trimming removed 11 bases from V and 2 bases from J, with 18 bases in between. The CDR3 runs 14 residues. CDR1 is ENHRY and CDR2 is SYGVKD in the germline V gene. In nucleotides, the CDR3 is TGTGCCCTCTCGTCACAGGGTTCCAACTATGGCTACACCTTC. Amino acids: CALSSQGSNYGYTF.

The chain links TRBV6-2 or TRBV6-3 to TRBJ1-4; D perhaps matches TRBD1 (6 bases). Germline V lookup: CDR1 MNHEY, CDR2 SVGEGT. V gave up 4 bases and J gave up 8 bases, with 17 bases separating them. The CDR3 covers 15 residues. The CDR3 protein is CASSFPPGVQEKLFF. CDR3 nucleotides: TGTGCCAGCAGTTTTCCCCCAGGGGTCCAGGAAAAACTGTTTTTT.

J is TRBJ2-2 and V is TRBV11-2; 10 bases are shared with TRBD1. The CDR3 loop spans 16 amino acids. Trimming removed 5 bases from V and 4 bases from J; junction bases left unmatched: 7. The V gene's germline CDR1 is SGHAT and CDR2 FQNNGV. The CDR3 sequence: CASSPRQGAGTGELFF. In DNA form, the CDR3 reads TGTGCCAGCAGCCCCCGACAGGGGGCGGGCACCGGGGAGCTGTTTTTT. Full variable domain (remainder filled in from reference TRBV11-2 and TRBJ2-2): EAGVAQSPRYKIIEKRQSVAFWCNPISGHATLYWYQQILGQGPKLLIQFQNNGVVDDSQLPKDRFSAERLKGVDSTLKIQPAKLEDSAVYLCASSPRQGAGTGELFFGEGSRLTVL.

The chain joins TRBV19 to TRBJ2-7; perhaps TRBD2 as D (6 bases). V lost 3 bases and J 5 bases, leaving 17 bases between the germline ends. The V gene's germline CDR1 is LNHDA and CDR2 SQIVND (reference sequence). This CDR3 contains 15 residues. This chain's CDR3 is CASSMGSGSHNEQYV. As DNA, the CDR3 is TGTGCCAGTAGTATGGGATCCGGGAGTCACAACGAGCAGTACGTC.

The chain joins TRBV30 to TRBJ1-1, with a weak D call TRBD1 (6 bases). Germline CDR1 and CDR2: GTSNPN and SVGIG (reference sequence). This CDR3 comprises 13 residues. The V gene lost 8 bases and the J gene lost 7 bases, with 20 bases spanning the gap. CDR3 residues: CAVAAGGVSEAFF. The CDR3 nucleotides are TGTGCCGTGGCTGCGGGGGGCGTAAGTGAAGCTTTCTTT.

This chain connects TRBV18 to TRBJ2-1; D perhaps matches TRBD2 (5 bases). Trimming left V 3 bases short and J 4 bases short, with 13 bases between. The CDR3 spans 15 residues. CDR1 is KGHSH, CDR2 LQKENI, per germline. The CDR3 loop is CASSPSLGGYNEQFF. Written as DNA, the CDR3 is TGTGCCAGCTCACCTAGTTTAGGCGGGTACAATGAGCAGTTCTTC.

The chain recombines TRBV6-6 with TRBJ1-2; tentative D call: TRBD1 (6 bases). CDR1 and CDR2 (germline): MNHNY, SVGAGI (reference sequence). Trimming took off 0 bases at V and 7 bases at J, with 9 bases between the two ends. This CDR3 region has 13 residues. CDR3: CASSYSATGGYTF. Written as DNA, the CDR3 is TGTGCCAGCAGTTACTCGGCGACAGGTGGCTACACCTTC.

The V call is TRBV19, the J call TRBJ1-1; D remains ambiguous. This CDR3 is 16 amino acids long. Germline loops: CDR1 LNHDA, CDR2 SQIVND (reference sequence). Trimming shortened V by 2 bases and J by 1 base, and 14 bases separated the two germline ends. The CDR3 DNA follows: TGTGCCAGTAGTATATTGGGAGTTAATAGGAACACTGAAGCTTTCTTT. It yields the protein CASSILGVNRNTEAFF. Looking up the rest from reference TRBV19 and TRBJ1-1 gives the full variable domain: DGGITQSPKYLFRKEGQNVTLSCEQNLNHDAMYWYRQDPGQGLRLIYYSQIVNDFQKGDIAEGYSVSREKKESFPLTVTSAQKNPTAFYLCASSILGVNRNTEAFFGQGTRLTVV.